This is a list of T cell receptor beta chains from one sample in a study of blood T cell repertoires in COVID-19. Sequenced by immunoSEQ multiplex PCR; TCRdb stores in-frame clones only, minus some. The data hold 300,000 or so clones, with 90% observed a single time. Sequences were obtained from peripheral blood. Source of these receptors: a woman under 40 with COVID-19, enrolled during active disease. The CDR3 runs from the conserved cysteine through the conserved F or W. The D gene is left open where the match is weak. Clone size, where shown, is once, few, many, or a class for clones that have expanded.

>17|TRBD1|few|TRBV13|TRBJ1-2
CASSSGPTGGFDYGYTF
TGTGCCAGCAGCTCAGGTCCCACAGGGGGATTCGACTATGGCTACACCTTC
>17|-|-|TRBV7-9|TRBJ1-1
CASSLDGSLRMNTEAFF
TGTGCCAGCAGCTTAGACGGGAGCCTCAGAATGAACACTGAAGCTTTCTTT
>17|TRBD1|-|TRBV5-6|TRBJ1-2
CASSALAGGTVVDGYTF
TGTGCCAGCAGCGCGCTTGCAGGGGGTACTGTTGTTGATGGCTACACCTTC
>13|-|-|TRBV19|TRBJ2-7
CASSTSATYEQYF
TGTGCCAGTAGTACTAGCGCAACCTACGAGCAGTACTTC
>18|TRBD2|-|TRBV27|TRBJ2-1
CASSLSLFSGREGNEQFF
TGTGCCAGCAGTTTATCGTTATTTAGCGGGAGAGAGGGAAATGAGCAGTTCTTC
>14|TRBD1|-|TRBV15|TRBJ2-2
CATSLLRGPGELFF
TGTGCCACCAGCCTCCTGAGGGGGCCCGGGGAGCTGTTTTTT
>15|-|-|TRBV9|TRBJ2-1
CASSVWASAGNEQFF
TGTGCCAGCAGCGTATGGGCTAGCGCAGGCAATGAGCAGTTCTTC
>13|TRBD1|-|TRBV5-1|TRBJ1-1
CASSVTGGTEAFF
TGCGCCAGCAGCGTCACAGGGGGGACTGAAGCTTTCTTT
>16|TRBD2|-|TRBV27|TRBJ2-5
CASSFRASGYGETQYF
TGTGCCAGCAGTTTTCGGGCTAGCGGTTATGGGGAGACCCAGTACTTC
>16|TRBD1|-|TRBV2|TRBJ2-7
CASPREKGQGRVEQYF
TGTGCCAGCCCCAGGGAAAAGGGACAGGGCCGGGTCGAGCAGTACTTC
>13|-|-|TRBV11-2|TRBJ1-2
CASSFGGESGYTF
TGTGCCAGCAGCTTCGGGGGGGAGAGTGGCTACACCTTC
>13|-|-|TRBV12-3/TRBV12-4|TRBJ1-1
CASSLTGDTEAFF
TGTGCCAGCAGTCTTACGGGGGATACTGAAGCTTTCTTT
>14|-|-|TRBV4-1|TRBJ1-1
CASSQGADRSEAFF
TGCGCCAGCAGCCAGGGCGCCGACAGGAGTGAAGCTTTCTTT
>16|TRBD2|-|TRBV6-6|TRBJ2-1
CASSYHSGSVYNEQFF
TGTGCCAGCAGTTACCATAGCGGGAGTGTCTACAATGAGCAGTTCTTC
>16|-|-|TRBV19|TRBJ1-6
CASSHNRNALNSPLHF
TGTGCCAGTAGCCACAACAGAAATGCTTTGAATTCACCCCTCCACTTT
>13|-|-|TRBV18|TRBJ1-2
CASSPGPDYGYTF
TGTGCCAGCTCACCTGGGCCAGACTATGGCTACACCTTC
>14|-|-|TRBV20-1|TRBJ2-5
CSASRLWATETQYF
TGCAGTGCTAGTCGGCTATGGGCAACAGAGACCCAGTACTTC
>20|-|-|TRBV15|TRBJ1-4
CATSRDLGLAAGTLREKLFF
TGTGCCACCAGCAGAGATTTAGGTTTGGCGGCGGGAACTTTGCGGGAAAAACTGTTTTTT
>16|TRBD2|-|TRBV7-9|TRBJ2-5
CASSLLGTSGGETQYF
TGTGCCAGCAGCTTACTAGGGACTAGCGGGGGAGAGACCCAGTACTTC
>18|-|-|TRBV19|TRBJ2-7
CASSLSSPGTSLPYEQYF
TGTGCCAGTAGTTTATCCTCGCCCGGGACATCCCTACCCTACGAGCAGTACTTC
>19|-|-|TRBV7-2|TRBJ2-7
CASSLSPSRAGGISYEQYF
TGTGCCAGCAGCTTATCCCCCTCCAGAGCGGGTGGAATATCCTACGAGCAGTACTTC
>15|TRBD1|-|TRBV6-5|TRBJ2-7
CASSPPGQGAYEQYF
TGTGCCAGCAGTCCCCCGGGACAGGGGGCCTACGAGCAGTACTTC
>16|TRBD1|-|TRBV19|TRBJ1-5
CASSPIGGQGNQPQHF
TGTGCCAGTAGTCCTATTGGGGGACAGGGTAATCAGCCCCAGCATTTT
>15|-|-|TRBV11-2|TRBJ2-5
CASSLDLALQETQYF
TGTGCCAGCAGCTTAGACCTAGCTCTTCAAGAGACCCAGTACTTC
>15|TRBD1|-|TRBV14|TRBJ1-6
CASSQWTGINSPLHF
TGTGCCAGCAGCCAATGGACAGGGATCAATTCACCCCTCCACTTT
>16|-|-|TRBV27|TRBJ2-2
CASSLSEGAYTGELFF
TGTGCCAGCAGTTTATCGGAAGGAGCCTACACCGGGGAGCTGTTTTTT
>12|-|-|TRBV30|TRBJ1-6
CAWSDKASPLHF
TGTGCCTGGAGCGACAAGGCGTCACCCCTCCACTTT
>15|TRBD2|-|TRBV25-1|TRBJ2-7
CASSGLAGGPDEQYF
TGTGCCAGCAGTGGGTTAGCGGGAGGGCCTGATGAGCAGTACTTC
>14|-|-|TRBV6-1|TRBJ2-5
CASSEVGLLETQYF
TGTGCCAGCAGTGAAGTGGGGCTGTTGGAGACCCAGTACTTC
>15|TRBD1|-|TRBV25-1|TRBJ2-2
CASRLTGGNTGELFF
TGTGCCAGCAGGTTAACAGGGGGTAACACCGGGGAGCTGTTTTTT
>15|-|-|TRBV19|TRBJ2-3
CASNPRGQDTDTQYF
TGTGCCAGTAACCCTAGGGGACAAGACACAGATACGCAGTATTTT
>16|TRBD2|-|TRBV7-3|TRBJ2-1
CASSQISGRAPDEQFF
TGTGCCAGCAGCCAAATTAGCGGGAGGGCCCCAGATGAGCAGTTCTTC
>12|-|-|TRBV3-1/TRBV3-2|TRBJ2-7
CASSHGGAEQYF
TGTGCCAGCAGCCACGGAGGTGCCGAGCAGTACTTC
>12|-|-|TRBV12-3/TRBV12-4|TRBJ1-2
CASSDRPYGYTF
TGTGCCAGCAGTGACAGGCCTTATGGCTACACCTTC
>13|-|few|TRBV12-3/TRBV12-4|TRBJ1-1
CASSIQGGTEAFF
TGTGCCAGCAGCATACAGGGTGGCACTGAAGCTTTCTTT
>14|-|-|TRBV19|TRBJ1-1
CASKPIDGSTEAFF
TGTGCCAGTAAACCGATAGACGGGAGCACTGAAGCTTTCTTT
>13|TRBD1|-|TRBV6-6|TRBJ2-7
CASKQGPTYEQYF
TGTGCCAGCAAACAGGGGCCGACCTACGAGCAGTACTTC
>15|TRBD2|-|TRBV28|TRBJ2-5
CASSLREGLQETQYF
TGTGCCAGCAGTTTAAGGGAGGGTCTACAAGAGACCCAGTACTTC
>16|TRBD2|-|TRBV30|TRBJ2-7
CAWSHWGLAGQYEQYF
TGTGCCTGGAGCCACTGGGGGCTAGCGGGACAATACGAGCAGTACTTC
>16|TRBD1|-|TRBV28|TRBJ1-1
CASSLSLRQGKSKAFF
TGTGCCAGCAGTTTATCCTTGCGACAGGGGAAATCGAAAGCTTTCTTT
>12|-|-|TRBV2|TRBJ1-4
CASEEGGEKLFF
TGTGCCAGCGAGGAGGGAGGCGAAAAACTGTTTTTT
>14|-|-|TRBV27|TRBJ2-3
CASSLRVPSDTQYF
TGTGCCAGCAGTTTACGAGTCCCTTCAGATACGCAGTATTTT
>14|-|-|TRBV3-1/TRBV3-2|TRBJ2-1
CASSHGGFYNEQFF
TGTGCCAGCAGCCACGGCGGGTTCTACAATGAGCAGTTCTTC
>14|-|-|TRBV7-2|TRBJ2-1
CASSVSRDGNEQFF
TGTGCCAGCAGCGTCTCCAGGGATGGGAATGAGCAGTTCTTC
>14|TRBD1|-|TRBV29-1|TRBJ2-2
CSALTGVVTGELFF
TGCAGCGCCCTGACAGGGGTGGTCACCGGGGAGCTGTTTTTT
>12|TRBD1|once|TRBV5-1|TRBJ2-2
CASSLGQGIWFF
TGCGCCAGCAGCCTCGGACAGGGTATATGGTTTTTT
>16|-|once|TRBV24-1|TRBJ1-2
CATSDSPITGRYGYTF
TGTGCCACCAGTGATTCTCCTATTACAGGGCGCTATGGCTACACCTTC
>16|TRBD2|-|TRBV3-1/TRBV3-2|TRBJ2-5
CASSQGRSGREETQYF
TGTGCCAGCAGCCAAGGTCGTAGCGGGAGGGAAGAGACCCAGTACTTC
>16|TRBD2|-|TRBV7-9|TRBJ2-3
CASSQRTSGPTDTQYF
TGTGCCAGCAGCCAACGGACTAGCGGGCCGACAGATACGCAGTATTTT
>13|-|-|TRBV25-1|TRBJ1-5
CASSDEGSEPQHF
TGTGCCAGCAGTGACGAGGGATCGGAGCCCCAGCATTTT
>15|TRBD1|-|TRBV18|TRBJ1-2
CASSSQTGGDYGYTF
TGTGCCAGCTCATCGCAAACAGGGGGCGACTATGGCTACACCTTC